A single sample is the source of the 8 T cell receptor beta chains below, sequenced in a study of tumor and adjacent non-tumor tissue in lung cancer (dated by TCRdb to about 2018). The library was produced with multiplex PCR. Instrument used: Illumina HiSeq 2500. TCRbeta libraries were built by three rounds of nested PCR using primers (Table S4), following protocols modified from ARM-PCR. In-frame beta chains were kept once TCRdb had trimmed the public reads at Q25 with fastp and called clones with MiXCR. Each entry merges the rows of one CDR3 protein and shows their most common DNA and genes. Within this sample are tens of thousands of distinct CDR3 sequences, with 65% to 75% of them counted one time only. Jointly, the top ten make up 28% of the sample. Bulk unsorted tissue served as the source for RNA extraction, and RNA quality was assessed using a NanoDrop ND-1000 and an Agilent 2100. For the normal lung samples, distant non-tumor tissue was collected more than 3 cm away from the tumor edge.

Sequencing input: distant non-tumor lung tissue. These receptors originate from a woman in her forties or fifties with non-small cell lung cancer.

The count of this clonotype is one. One base away lies a much larger clone, so this may be a sequencing read error. J is TRBJ1-6 and V is TRBV6-6; tentatively, D is TRBD1 (5 bases). Germline lookup yields CDR1 MNHNY and CDR2 SVGAGI (reference sequence). The CDR3 runs 12 residues. Trimming shortened V by 6 bases and J by 13 bases, and 13 bases separated the two germline ends. In DNA form, the CDR3 reads TGTGCCAGCAGGCCTGAAGGGGTGCCCCTCCACTTT. Protein sequence: CASRPEGVPLHF.

This clonotype was detected only once. A read error may be the cause here, since a much bigger clone is one base away. V is TRBV5-4 and J is TRBJ1-1; TRBD1 matches at 9 bases. This CDR3 has 14 amino acids. CDR1 and CDR2 from the germline V gene are SGHNT and YYREEE (reference sequence). DNA of the CDR3: TGTGCCAGCAGTTCCGGGACAGGGTCCACTGAAGCTCTCTTT. This encodes CASSSGTGSTEALF. The complete variable domain, with remaining parts taken from reference TRBV5-4 and TRBJ1-1, reads ETGVTQSPTHLIKTRGQQVTLRCSSQSGHNTVSWYQQALGQGPQFIFQYYREEENGRGNFPPRFSGLQFPNYSSELNVNALELDDSALYLCASSSGTGSTEALFGQGTRLTVV.

The chain uses TRBV20-1 and TRBJ2-5; TRBD2 matches at 8 bases. CDR1 DFQATT and CDR2 SNEGSKA come from the germline V gene (reference sequence). This CDR3 region has 14 residues. CDR3 amino acids: CNGLGLEHQETQYF. In DNA form, the CDR3 reads TGCAATGGACTGGGACTAGAGCACCAAGAGACCCAGTACTTC.

The rearrangement joins TRBV7-3 to TRBJ2-5; D is unresolved. Germline V CDR1 and CDR2: SGHTA, FQGTGA. Trimming took off 2 bases at V and 5 bases at J, with 15 bases between the two ends. This CDR3 is 15 amino acids long. The CDR3 region has the DNA TGTGCCAGCAGCTTAGATACCGGACCAGCGGAGACCCAGTACTTC. It specifies CASSLDTGPAETQYF.

This clonotype has just a few counts. This could be a read error, since a much larger clone is one nucleotide away. The chain carries TRBV20-1 and TRBJ2-2; tentatively, D is TRBD1 or TRBD2 (5 bases each). Germline V gene sequence: CDR1 DFQATT, CDR2 SNEGSKA (reference sequence). The CDR3 is 16 amino acids. V was trimmed by 1 base and J by 2 bases, leaving 14 bases between them. This chain's CDR3 is CSARVPGRQNTGELFF. CDR3 nucleotide sequence: TGCAGTGCTAGAGTACCGGGGCGCCAAAACACCGGGGAGCTGTTTTTT.

This clonotype occurred a few times. At one of its ends the junction is not consistent with the germline gene, which may arise from a read error. Here the CDR3 reads CNARGVSGRGTYNEQFF. CDR3 DNA sequence: TGCAATGCTAGAGGTGTTAGCGGGAGAGGCACCTACAATGAGCAGTTCTTC. The chain uses TRBV20-1 and TRBJ2-1; TRBD2 matches 9 bases. Germline V gene data show CDR1 as DFQATT and CDR2 as SNEGSKA (reference sequence). CDR3 length: 17 amino acids.

About this clonotype itself: Lacking the conserved final phenylalanine or tryptophan, this CDR3 likely reflects a read error. The chain is built from TRBV11-2 and TRBJ2-7; 8 positions agree with TRBD1. After removal of 8 bases from V and 2 bases from J, the junction contained 11 bases not matched to a gene. The CDR3 is made up of 15 amino acids. Germline-derived CDR1 and CDR2 are SGHAT and FQNNGV. The CDR3 DNA reads TGTGCCAGCGGCTCGGGGACAGGCAGGACCTACGAGCAGTACTCC. Translated, it gives CASGSGTGRTYEQYS.

A word on this clonotype: A read error may be the cause here, since a much bigger clone is one base away. This sequence joins TRBV4-1 and TRBJ2-1, with D tentatively TRBD2 (5 bases). Per germline, CDR1 MGHRA and CDR2 YSYEKL. The CDR3 covers 18 residues. This CDR3 reads CASNQESFFRGTYNEQFF. DNA for the CDR3: TGCGCCAGCAACCAAGAATCATTTTTTCGGGGAACCTACAATGAGCAGTTCTTC.